A single sample gave rise to the 26 T cell receptor beta chains below, sequenced in a study of T cells in Graves' hyperthyroidism and ophthalmopathy. From RNA transcripts, TCR beta CDR3 regions were amplified. The TCR CDR3 first-round RT-PCR relied on the HTBI primer set. TCRdb redid the calling of the multiplex PCR reads with MiXCR, one entry per CDR3 protein. The table includes under 350,000 distinct CDR3 sequences, 15% to 20% detected once. Sequencing used blood. Receptor source: a woman in her forties or fifties with Graves' hyperthyroidism.

The chain uses TRBV7-3 and TRBJ2-1, with D possibly TRBD1 on 6 matching bases. CDR3 length: 13 amino acids. CDR1 SGHTA and CDR2 FQGTGA come from the germline V gene. Trimming took off 4 bases at V and 12 bases at J, with 16 bases between the two ends. CDR3: CASSWNQQGRQFF. The CDR3 DNA reads as TGTGCCAGCAGCTGGAACCAACAGGGCCGGCAGTTCTTC. The full variable domain, completed using reference TRBV7-3 and TRBJ2-1, is GAGVSQTPSNKVTEKGKYVELRCDPISGHTALYWYRQSLGQGPEFLIYFQGTGAADDSGLPNDRFFAVRPEGSVSTLKIQRTERGDSAVYLCASSWNQQGRQFFGPGTRLTVL.

This clonotype was picked up many times. This rearrangement joins TRBV20-1 to TRBJ2-1; 13 positions match TRBD2. This CDR3 has 13 residues. V trimming: 6 bases; J trimming: 10 bases; junction bases outside the gene matches: 6. CDR1 and CDR2 from the germline V gene are DFQATT and SNEGSKA (reference sequence). CDR3 nucleotides: TGCAGTGCCGTCGGGACTAGCGGGATCGAGCAGTTCTTC. Its protein is CSAVGTSGIEQFF.

This clonotype was seen at least ten times. V gene TRBV6-5 combines with J gene TRBJ2-7; D may be TRBD1 (5 bases). V dropped 2 bases and J dropped 2 bases, with 10 bases sitting between them. In germline, CDR1 is MNHEY, CDR2 SVGAGI. The CDR3 spans 14 residues. The CDR3 region has the DNA TGTGCCAGCAGTTACGGGGCCGCCGCCTACGAGCAGTACTTC. Its translation: CASSYGAAAYEQYF.

V and J are TRBV20-1 and TRBJ1-2, with D tentatively TRBD1 (5 bases). The germline V gene has CDR1 DFQATT and CDR2 SNEGSKA (reference sequence). The CDR3 loop spans 11 amino acids. Deletions cut 6 bases from V and 3 bases from J, with 8 bases between. The CDR3 coding sequence is TGCAGTGCGGGGACCGACTATGGCTACACCTTC. Translating gives CSAGTDYGYTF.

This clonotype showed up just a few times. V gene TRBV20-1 combines with J gene TRBJ2-1; D may be TRBD2 (7 bases). The CDR3 is 16 amino acids. V lost 2 bases to trimming and J lost 6 bases, with 20 bases between them. Per germline, CDR1 DFQATT and CDR2 SNEGSKA (reference sequence). The DNA of the CDR3 is TGCAGTGCTAGACCGGAAAAGGGGGGGCGGGGCAATGAGCAGTTCTTC. This gives the protein CSARPEKGGRGNEQFF.

Comment on this clonotype: The junction and the germline gene differ at one end; a read error may be behind it. V and J are TRBV5-6 and TRBJ1-1; D remains unclear. The CDR3 is made up of 14 amino acids. CDR1 SGHDT and CDR2 YYEEEE come from the germline V gene. The CDR3 here is CASSFRLTNTEALF. Here the CDR3 DNA reads TGTGCCAGCAGCTTTAGACTCACGAACACTGAAGCTCTCTTT.

This clonotype was detected many times. This chain links TRBV27 with TRBJ1-6; the match to TRBD1 covers 8 bases. Trimming removed 4 bases from V and 10 bases from J; junction bases left unmatched: 12. The CDR3 runs 16 residues. Germline V gene data show CDR1 as MNHEY and CDR2 as SMNVEV (reference sequence). CDR3 protein: CASSSLGQGGDSPLHF. The DNA for the CDR3 is TGTGCCAGCAGTTCCCTTGGACAGGGAGGCGACTCACCCCTCCACTTT.

On this clonotype: This may be a read error: a much more frequent sequence differs by one nucleotide. This chain joins TRBV12-3 or TRBV12-4 and TRBJ1-1; D is possibly TRBD1 (5 bases). V was shortened by 10 bases and J by 7 bases, with 16 bases between the two germline ends. This CDR3 has 12 amino acids. The CDR3 DNA sequence: TGTGCCAACAGCCCGGGACGGTATGAAGCTTTCTTT. It specifies CANSPGRYEAFF.

This chain joins TRBV5-1 and TRBJ1-1, with TRBD1 identical over 7 bases. Germline CDR1 SGHRS, CDR2 YFSETQ. This CDR3 is built from 16 residues. The ends lost 2 bases at V and 0 bases at J; junction bases unmatched: 7. CDR3 in amino acids: CASSFGGGTVNTEAFF. As DNA, the CDR3 is TGCGCCAGCAGCTTTGGGGGGGGGACAGTGAACACTGAAGCTTTCTTT.

This clonotype has a count of ten or more. CDR3 sequence reads: CSATRTGDYEQYF. The CDR3 DNA reads as TGCAGTGCTACCAGGACAGGGGACTACGAGCAGTACTTC. This chain connects TRBV20-1 to TRBJ2-7; 9 bases are shared with TRBD1. Germline CDR1 is DFQATT and CDR2 is SNEGSKA (reference sequence). CDR3 length equals 13 residues. The V gene end was trimmed by 4 bases and the J gene end by 3 bases; junction bases not matched to a gene: 4.

Only a few counts were recorded for this clonotype. The V gene is TRBV4-1, the J gene TRBJ1-4; D gene uncertain. The CDR3 sequence is 13 residues long. Germline-derived CDR1 and CDR2 are MGHRA and YSYEKL. V lost 0 bases, J lost 10 bases, and 9 bases lay in between. This chain's CDR3 is CASSQEQQVKLFF. Written as DNA, the CDR3 is TGCGCCAGCAGCCAAGAGCAACAAGTAAAACTGTTTTTT.

This chain joins TRBV12-3 or TRBV12-4 and TRBJ2-6; TRBD1 matches 9 bases. V lost 6 bases and J lost 0; bases outside the gene matches: 6. The CDR3 has 17 amino acids. This CDR3 reads CASSRTGAFSGANVLTF. For the CDR3, the DNA is TGTGCCAGCAGCAGGACAGGGGCCTTCTCTGGGGCCAACGTCCTGACTTTC.

This clonotype showed up just a few times. This chain connects TRBV29-1 to TRBJ2-2, with TRBD1 matching 7 bases. Trimming removed 2 bases from V and 3 bases from J; junction bases left unmatched: 3. The CDR3 sequence is 14 residues long. Per the germline V gene, CDR1 is SQVTM and CDR2 is ANQGSEA. The CDR3 protein is CSVERQGDTGELFF. In nucleotides, the CDR3 is TGCAGCGTTGAAAGACAGGGAGACACCGGGGAGCTGTTTTTT.

This clonotype was found many times. The genes are TRBV6-1 and TRBJ1-1; D is unresolved. Germline CDR1 MNHNS, CDR2 SASEGT. The CDR3 sequence is 17 residues long. Trimming pared 4 bases from V and 0 bases from J, leaving 18 bases between. The CDR3 loop reads CASSAQIIHLMNTEAFF. CDR3 sequence (DNA): TGTGCCAGCAGTGCGCAAATTATACATCTGATGAACACTGAAGCTTTCTTT.

This clonotype appeared a few times. CDR3 sequence: CASSSPGQGGRELFF. As DNA, the CDR3 is TGTGCCAGCAGCTCGCCGGGACAGGGGGGCAGGGAGCTGTTTTTT. The rearrangement links TRBV7-9 to TRBJ2-2, with 11 nucleotides matching TRBD1. V dropped 4 bases and J dropped 9; count of bases not matched to a gene: 7. Looked up from germline, CDR1 is SEHNR and CDR2 is FQNEAQ (reference sequence). The CDR3 totals 15 residues.

This clonotype appeared a few times. This rearrangement joins TRBV27 to TRBJ1-2; TRBD1 matches 7 bases. CDR1 MNHEY and CDR2 SMNVEV come from the germline V gene (reference sequence). The CDR3 is made up of 16 amino acids. Losses at the gene ends were 3 bases for V and 4 bases for J; bases not matched to a gene: 11. The DNA for the CDR3 is TGTGCCAGCAGTTTTATTTTAGGGGACAGAGCCTATGGCTACACCTTC. It yields the protein CASSFILGDRAYGYTF.

The J gene is TRBJ1-4, the V gene TRBV9; D perhaps matches TRBD1 (6 bases). V lost 0 bases and J 8 bases, leaving 11 bases between the germline ends. Germline V gene sequence: CDR1 SGDLS, CDR2 YYNGEE. The CDR3 has 14 residues. Here the CDR3 DNA reads TGTGCCAGCAGCGTAGAACAGGGAGGCGAAAAACTGTTTTTT. Its translation is CASSVEQGGEKLFF.

The chain has TRBV29-1 and TRBJ1-1; D perhaps matches TRBD1 (5 bases). The germline V gene encodes CDR1 SQVTM and CDR2 ANQGSEA. The CDR3 extends over 10 amino acids. Trimming took off 6 bases at V and 7 bases at J, with 9 bases between the two ends. CDR3 bases: TGCAGCGTCAAAACAGGTGAAGCTTTCTTT. Translating gives CSVKTGEAFF.

The chain recombines TRBV5-6 with TRBJ2-4; D is unclear. The germline V and J ends were trimmed by 2 bases and 0 bases, with 0 bases remaining between them. Germline CDR1 is SGHDT and CDR2 is YYEEEE. The CDR3 contains 12 residues. The CDR3 nucleotides read TGTGCCAGCAGCTTAGCCAAAAACATTCAGTACTTC. Protein sequence: CASSLAKNIQYF.

This clonotype came up a few times. This may arise from a read error, as a much more abundant clone is one base away. V usage is TRBV7-9 and J usage is TRBJ2-1; the match to TRBD1 covers 7 bases. CDR1 and CDR2 (germline): SEHNR, FQNEAQ (reference sequence). Unmatched junction bases numbered 2, after V lost 4 bases and J lost 8 bases. CDR3 size: 12 residues. CDR3 region: CASSSTGDEQFF. The DNA for the CDR3 is TGTGCCAGCAGCTCTACAGGGGATGAGCAGTTCTTC. The variable domain in full, with the rest retrieved from reference TRBV7-9 and TRBJ2-1, is DTGVSQNPRHKITKRGQNVTFRCDPISEHNRLYWYRQTLGQGPEFLTYFQNEAQLEKSRLLSDRFSAERPKGSFSTLEIQRTEQGDSAMYLCASSSTGDEQFFGPGTRLTVL.

V usage is TRBV12-3 or TRBV12-4 and J usage is TRBJ1-1, with 10 bases aligning to TRBD1. The CDR3 loop spans 15 amino acids. V dropped 3 bases and J dropped 5; count of bases not matched to a gene: 6. The CDR3: CASSFGTGVRTEAFF. CDR3 coding DNA: TGTGCCAGCAGTTTCGGGACAGGGGTTCGGACTGAAGCTTTCTTT.

This clonotype showed up just a few times. The chain uses TRBV7-3 and TRBJ2-3, with 8 bases that match TRBD1. Per the germline V gene, CDR1 is SGHTA and CDR2 is FQGTGA. V trimming: 5 bases; J trimming: 4 bases; junction bases outside the gene matches: 2. This CDR3 is built from 13 residues. CDR3 loop: CASSKTGADTQYF. The CDR3 DNA reads as TGTGCCAGCAGCAAGACAGGGGCAGATACGCAGTATTTT.

Only a few counts were recorded for this clonotype. V usage is TRBV10-2 and J usage is TRBJ1-6; the match to TRBD1 covers 7 bases. J gave up 8 bases and V 5 bases, and 6 bases lay outside the gene matches. Germline V gives CDR1 WSHSY, CDR2 SAAADI. The length of the CDR3 is 14 residues. The CDR3 here is CASSWDSRDSPLHF. CDR3 coding DNA: TGCGCCAGCAGTTGGGACAGTCGCGATTCACCCCTCCACTTT.

This clonotype has more than one count but fewer than ten. The chain has TRBV25-1 and TRBJ1-2, with 7 bases that match TRBD1. Germline V lookup: CDR1 MGHDK, CDR2 SYGVNS. Trimming took 5 bases from V and 2 from J; bases not matched to a gene: 11. The CDR3 consists of 16 residues. CDR3 in amino acids: CASSSTDREGNYGYTF. As DNA, the CDR3 is TGTGCCAGCAGTTCCACCGACAGGGAGGGGAACTATGGCTACACCTTC.

This clonotype has ten or more counts. This sequence joins TRBV9 and TRBJ2-1; D may correspond to TRBD1 or TRBD2 (5 bases each). The CDR3 spans 14 residues. Germline CDR1 reads SGDLS; CDR2 reads YYNGEE. V lost 0 bases to trimming and J lost 8 bases, with 12 bases between them. CDR3 protein: CASSVVERGDEQFF. CDR3 in DNA: TGTGCCAGCAGCGTAGTGGAAAGAGGGGATGAGCAGTTCTTC.

The CDR3 region is CASHRTGRKGETQYF. The CDR3 bases are TGTGCCAGCCATAGGACAGGAAGGAAGGGTGAGACCCAGTACTTC. This chain joins TRBV2 and TRBJ2-5, with 7 positions matching TRBD1. The J segment lost 5 bases and the V segment lost 8 bases, leaving 14 bases of the junction unmatched. Looked up from germline, CDR1 is SNHLY and CDR2 is FYNNEI. The CDR3 spans 15 residues.